This T cell receptor beta chain was identified in a study of CD8+ T cells in alopecia areata. Study results and caveats: Shared TCR sequences were less clear between patients than in mice, possibly partly from HLA diversity. The study found higher clonality in lesional than normal scalp, especially in alopecia totalis/universalis. Scalp samples also yield sequences of resident alphabeta T cells from normal skin.

This CDR3 has 16 residues. V lost 7 bases to trimming and J lost 3 bases, with 22 bases between them. Germline V gene data show CDR1 as MGHDK and CDR2 as SYGVNS. As concerns this clone: Its antigen is unidentified.

As the sequencing template, cDNA was produced by extracting RNA and reverse transcribing it. Repertoires were generated with immunoSEQ multiplex PCR, while TCRdb's copy carries only in-frame clones and drops some. The sample holds some 180,000 clones, roughly 56% seen once. The origin of this receptor is a human donor in good health. The sequenced sample consisted of CD8+ T cells sorted from blood. The V and J genes are TRBV25-1 and TRBJ2-7; D is perhaps TRBD1 or TRBD2 (6 bases each). The CDR3 is CASTPEAGTRIYEQYF. In DNA, the CDR3 is TGTGCCAGCACTCCAGAGGCGGGGACACGAATCTACGAGCAGTACTTC.